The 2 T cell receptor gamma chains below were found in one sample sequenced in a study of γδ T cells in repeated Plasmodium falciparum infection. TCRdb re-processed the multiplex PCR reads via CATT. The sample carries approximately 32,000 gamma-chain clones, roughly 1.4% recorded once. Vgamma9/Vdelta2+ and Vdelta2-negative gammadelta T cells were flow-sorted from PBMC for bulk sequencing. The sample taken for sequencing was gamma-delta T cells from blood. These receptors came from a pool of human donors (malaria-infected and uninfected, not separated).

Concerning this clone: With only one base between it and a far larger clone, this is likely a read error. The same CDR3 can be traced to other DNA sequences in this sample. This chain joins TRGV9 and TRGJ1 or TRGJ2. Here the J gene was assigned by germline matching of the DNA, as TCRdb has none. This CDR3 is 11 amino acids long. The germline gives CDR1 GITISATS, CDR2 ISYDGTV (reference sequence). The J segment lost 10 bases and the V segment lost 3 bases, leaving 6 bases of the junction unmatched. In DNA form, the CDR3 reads TGTGCCTTGTGGGAGCCACCGAAGAAACTCTTT. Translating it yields CALWEPPKKLF.

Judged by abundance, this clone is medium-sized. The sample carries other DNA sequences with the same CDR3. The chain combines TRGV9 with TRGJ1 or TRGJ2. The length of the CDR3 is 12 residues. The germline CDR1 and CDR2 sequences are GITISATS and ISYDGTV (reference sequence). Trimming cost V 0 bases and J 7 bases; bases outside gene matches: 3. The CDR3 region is CALWEVLYKKLF. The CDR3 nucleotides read TGTGCCTTGTGGGAGGTGCTGTATAAGAAACTCTTT.